Shown below are 28 T cell receptor beta chains from a single sample sequenced in a study of T cell repertoires in cytomegalovirus infection (dated by TCRdb to between 2018 and 2020). TCRdb shows the sequencer as Illumina HiSeq 1500. Using fastp at Q25 and MiXCR, TCRdb reprocessed the public reads and kept productive beta chains. CDR3 protein sequences are deduplicated, and each keeps its most common genes and DNA. Counted in this sample were about 770,000 distinct CDR3 sequences; 25% to 35% of them appeared once. The top ten clonotypes cover less than 15% of the sample. These TCRs are of unknown antigen specificity. The treatment or condition label for this specimen denotes: in vitro stimulation with specific CMV peptide epitopes to enrich CMV-specific T cells. The sample in question was cultured CD8+ T cells from PBMCs, obtained from culture after CMV antigen stimulation. The receptors were sampled from a human donor in good health (CMV status not recorded). Some clones in this sample may be carry-over from other donors' samples.

A note on this clonotype: A single base separates this from a much larger clone, so it may be a read error. J is TRBJ1-5 and V is TRBV27; the D gene is possibly TRBD1 (5 bases). The CDR3 contains 13 residues. Between the trimmed V and J ends, which lost 1 base and 5 bases, there was a span of 6 bases. Germline CDR1 and CDR2: MNHEY and SMNVEV (reference sequence). CDR3 loop: CASSLWGDQPQHF. CDR3 DNA sequence: TGTGCCAGCAGTTTATGGGGGGATCAGCCCCAGCATTTT.

The gene calls are TRBV11-3 and TRBJ2-5; 7 bases fit TRBD1. The J segment lost 4 bases and the V segment lost 4 bases, leaving 9 bases of the junction unmatched. The CDR3 runs 15 residues. Germline CDR1 reads SGHNT; CDR2 reads YENEEA. DNA of the CDR3: TGTGCCAGCAGCTCGCCCCGGACAGGTTTAGAGACCCAGTACTTC. Its protein product is CASSSPRTGLETQYF.

There are a few counts of this clonotype. The rearrangement uses TRBV7-6 and TRBJ1-1, with 10 positions matching TRBD1. The V segment lost 4 bases and the J segment 5 bases; nucleotides outside the gene matches: 7. From germline, CDR1 is SGHVS and CDR2 FNYEAQ. This CDR3 comprises 15 residues. This CDR3 reads CASSWGQGSRTEAFF. In DNA form, the CDR3 reads TGTGCCAGCAGCTGGGGACAGGGGTCGAGGACTGAAGCTTTCTTT. The whole variable domain, remainder taken from reference TRBV7-6 and TRBJ1-1, is GAGVSQSPRYKVTKRGQDVALRCDPISGHVSLYWYRQALGQGPEFLTYFNYEAQQDKSGLPNDRFSAERPEGSISTLTIQRTEQRDSAMYRCASSWGQGSRTEAFFGQGTRLTVV.

This clonotype was detected a few times. The chain joins TRBV6-2 or TRBV6-3 to TRBJ2-1; D remains unclear. The CDR3 sequence is 14 residues long. Trimming cost V 10 bases and J 4 bases, with 17 bases left between them. The germline V gene has CDR1 MNHEY and CDR2 SVGEGT. The CDR3: CAIQTRRGYNEQFF. CDR3 DNA sequence: TGTGCCATCCAAACCCGGCGAGGATACAATGAGCAGTTCTTC.

This clonotype was seen only a few times. The chain has TRBV20-1 and TRBJ1-2; a possible D gene is TRBD1 (5 bases). Germline CDR1 reads DFQATT; CDR2 reads SNEGSKA (reference sequence). The CDR3 runs 12 residues. CDR3 sequence: CSAYSRDYGYTF. DNA of the CDR3: TGCAGCGCCTACAGCAGGGATTATGGCTACACCTTC.

The CDR3 sequence is CASSLGGLPAEQFF. The CDR3 DNA reads as TGTGCCAGCAGCTTAGGGGGATTGCCTGCCGAGCAGTTCTTC. This chain uses TRBV7-3 with TRBJ2-1; D might be TRBD1 or TRBD2, each matching 5 bases. This CDR3 has 14 residues. V lost 2 bases, J lost 10 bases, and 15 bases lay in between. Germline V gene sequence: CDR1 SGHTA, CDR2 FQGTGA.

The rearrangement uses TRBV7-9 and TRBJ1-4; D uncertain. Trimming pared 2 bases from V and 7 bases from J, leaving 11 bases between. The CDR3 runs to 14 residues. Germline V lookup: CDR1 SEHNR, CDR2 FQNEAQ (reference sequence). CDR3 sequence reads: CASSLPAKSEKLFF. CDR3 in DNA: TGTGCCAGCAGCTTACCGGCCAAAAGTGAAAAACTGTTTTTT.

This clonotype was counted a few times. Germline and junction disagree at one end, which may indicate a read error. The gene calls are TRBV27 and TRBJ1-2, with 8 bases fitting TRBD1. The CDR3 loop spans 16 amino acids. The germline V gene encodes CDR1 MNHEY and CDR2 SMNVEV (reference sequence). The DNA of the CDR3 is TGTGCTAGCAGGCCGACAGGGGCACTTGCTTCCTATGGCTACACCTTC. Translating gives CASRPTGALASYGYTF.

The sample holds a few counts of this clonotype. V usage is TRBV19 and J usage is TRBJ1-5, with D unresolved. Deletions cut 3 bases from V and 6 bases from J, with 6 bases between. Germline V gene sequence: CDR1 LNHDA, CDR2 SQIVND (reference sequence). The CDR3 spans 12 residues. The CDR3 loop reads CASSMGPQPQHF. As DNA, the CDR3 is TGTGCCAGTAGTATGGGCCCTCAGCCCCAGCATTTT.

The rearrangement links TRBV12-3 or TRBV12-4 to TRBJ1-5; a possible D gene is TRBD1 (6 bases). The CDR3 totals 16 residues. Trimming removed 1 base at V and 0 bases at J, with 10 bases between. Written as DNA, the CDR3 is TGTGCCAGCAGTTTAGGGGACATTAATAGCAATCAGCCCCAGCATTTT. It codes for CASSLGDINSNQPQHF.

This clonotype has only a few counts. CDR3 loop: CASSFRDSPTNEQFF. CDR3 nucleotides: TGTGCCAGCAGTTTTCGGGACAGTCCAACCAATGAGCAGTTCTTC. The gene calls are TRBV27 and TRBJ2-1, with TRBD1 identical over 7 bases. The germline CDR1 and CDR2 sequences are MNHEY and SMNVEV (reference sequence). V lost 3 bases to trimming and J lost 6 bases; unmatched junction nucleotides: 8. This CDR3 comprises 15 residues.

This rearrangement joins TRBV10-3 to TRBJ1-6; D unclear. V lost 2 bases and J lost 2, with 7 bases in between. This CDR3 has 15 amino acids. Germline V gene data show CDR1 as ENHRY and CDR2 as SYGVKD. The CDR3 spells CAISESGAYNSPLHF. DNA of the CDR3: TGTGCCATCAGTGAGAGTGGGGCCTATAATTCACCCCTCCACTTT.

Notes on this clonotype: One junction end does not reproduce the germline sequence, and a read error may be involved. V usage is TRBV7-7 and J usage is TRBJ2-5; 9 positions agree with TRBD2. The length of the CDR3 is 15 residues. CDR1 SSHAT and CDR2 FNYEAQ come from the germline V gene (reference sequence). The CDR3 region is CASSHTSGWKETQYF. The CDR3 DNA reads as TGTGCTAGCAGTCATACTAGCGGGTGGAAAGAGACCCAGTACTTC.

There are a few counts of this clonotype. CDR3 sequence (DNA): TGTGCCAGCAGTTACGGTCCGACAGTGCCGCGTGAAAAACTGTTTTTT. This sequence encodes CASSYGPTVPREKLFF. V is TRBV6-2 or TRBV6-3 and J is TRBJ1-4, with D possibly TRBD1 on 5 matching bases. Germline lookup yields CDR1 MNHEY and CDR2 SVGEGT. The V end was cut by 2 bases, the J end by 7 bases, with 17 bases between. CDR3 length: 16 amino acids.

This clonotype was detected many times. The chain carries TRBV27 and TRBJ2-5, with D perhaps matching TRBD2 (5 bases). CDR3 size: 13 residues. The germline V and J ends were trimmed by 6 bases and 5 bases, with 13 bases remaining between them. Germline assignment: CDR1 MNHEY and CDR2 SMNVEV (reference sequence). The CDR3 nucleotides read TGTGCCAGCAGCTTTAGTGGGGAGGAGACCCAGTACTTC. Its translation: CASSFSGEETQYF.

This clonotype was picked up a small number of times. The chain links TRBV7-9 to TRBJ2-2, with 7 bases that match TRBD1. The J segment lost 4 bases and the V segment lost 4 bases, leaving 6 bases of the junction unmatched. The germline gives CDR1 SEHNR, CDR2 FQNEAQ (reference sequence). The CDR3 loop spans 15 amino acids. CDR3 protein: CASSSLNRGTGELFF. For the CDR3, the DNA is TGTGCCAGCAGCTCACTGAACAGGGGCACCGGGGAGCTGTTTTTT.

The V and J genes are TRBV12-3 or TRBV12-4 and TRBJ1-2; no definite D call. The CDR3 runs 14 residues. Between the trimmed V and J ends, which lost 0 bases and 8 bases, there was a span of 13 bases. The CDR3: CASSLAPRAEGYTF. For the CDR3, the DNA is TGTGCCAGCAGTTTAGCGCCGAGGGCCGAAGGCTACACCTTC.

The chain employs TRBV7-4 and TRBJ2-7; 7 bases line up with TRBD2. With 6 bases clipped from V and 0 bases from J, the junction kept 8 bases outside the gene matches. Germline loops: CDR1 SGHVT, CDR2 SQSDAQ. The CDR3 sequence is 15 residues long. The CDR3 region is CASRGRGHSSYEQYV. DNA for the CDR3: TGTGCCAGCAGGGGGAGGGGCCATAGCTCCTACGAGCAGTACGTC.

The chain links TRBV6-6 to TRBJ1-1; no clear D gene. V lost 7 bases and J lost 4, with 13 bases in between. From germline, CDR1 is MNHNY and CDR2 SVGAGI (reference sequence). The CDR3 sequence is 13 residues long. In nucleotides, the CDR3 is TGTGCCAGCACTTTGAACGGGTTCACTGAAGCTTTCTTT. Its translation is CASTLNGFTEAFF.

This clonotype was found a few times. This chain links TRBV7-3 with TRBJ2-7, with D maybe TRBD2 (5 bases). CDR1 and CDR2 (germline): SGHTA, FQGTGA. V was cut by 1 base and J by 3 bases, with 13 bases left in between. CDR3 size: 15 residues. The CDR3 DNA reads as TGTGCCAGCAGCTTAATCCGCCTAGCTCTCTACGAGCAGTACGTC. As protein: CASSLIRLALYEQYV.

J is TRBJ1-2 and V is TRBV12-3 or TRBV12-4, with D possibly matching TRBD1 (5 bases). The V end was cut by 5 bases, the J end by 4 bases, with 11 bases between. The CDR3 consists of 13 residues. CDR3 amino acids: CASSPGLSYGYTF. CDR3 coding DNA: TGTGCCAGCAGTCCGGGACTTTCCTATGGCTACACCTTC.

The chain employs TRBV27 and TRBJ2-7; TRBD1 agrees at 7 bases. The V and J ends lost 6 bases and 1 base, in that order; junction bases with no gene match: 9. The CDR3 loop spans 15 amino acids. The germline gives CDR1 MNHEY, CDR2 SMNVEV (reference sequence). The CDR3 bases are TGTGCCAGCAGCCCAAAGGACAGGCCGTCCTACGAGCAGTACTTC. It codes for CASSPKDRPSYEQYF.

The chain has TRBV12-3 or TRBV12-4 and TRBJ1-2; D is possibly TRBD1 (6 bases). V lost 4 bases and J 2 bases, leaving 11 bases between the germline ends. The CDR3 has 14 amino acids. The CDR3 protein is CASSYTGMNYGYTF. The DNA for the CDR3 is TGTGCCAGCAGTTACACAGGGATGAACTATGGCTACACCTTC.

This chain uses TRBV6-1 with TRBJ2-2, with D maybe TRBD2 (6 bases). Looked up from germline, CDR1 is MNHNS and CDR2 is SASEGT. Trimming removed 7 bases from V and 5 bases from J, with 20 bases in between. The CDR3 extends over 16 amino acids. CDR3 sequence: CASTTSGGFSTGELFF. CDR3 bases: TGTGCCAGCACTACTTCTGGGGGGTTTAGTACCGGGGAGCTGTTTTTT.

This clonotype was found once. The rearrangement joins TRBV6-6 to TRBJ1-6; D is ambiguous. From germline, CDR1 is MNHNY and CDR2 SVGAGI (reference sequence). The CDR3 loop spans 14 amino acids. V lost 7 bases to trimming and J lost 2 bases, with 9 bases between them. CDR3 coding DNA: TGTGCCAGCACCCATCACCCCTATAATTCACCCCTCCACTTT. This gives the protein CASTHHPYNSPLHF.

The V call is TRBV7-9, the J call TRBJ2-6; D may be TRBD1 (6 bases). Deletions cut 1 base from V and 4 bases from J, with 11 bases between. The CDR3 covers 16 residues. Germline assignment: CDR1 SEHNR and CDR2 FQNEAQ (reference sequence). CDR3 protein: CASSLGYRAGANVLTF. The CDR3 DNA reads as TGTGCCAGCAGCTTAGGGTACAGGGCCGGGGCCAACGTCCTGACTTTC.

This clonotype has a single count. The chain combines TRBV28 with TRBJ2-3; 13 nucleotides align to TRBD2. V shed 1 base and J 2 bases; nucleotides not matched to a gene: 3. This CDR3 has 17 residues. CDR1 MDHEN and CDR2 SYDVKM come from the germline V gene. The CDR3 DNA reads TGTGCCAGCAGTTTATTGGGACTAGCGGGATACACAGATACGCAGTATTTT. Encoded protein: CASSLLGLAGYTDTQYF.

This clonotype was observed a few times. CDR3 coding DNA: TGCAGTGCTAGAGGGGAACCAGGTTCTCCTGAAGCTTTCTTT. It specifies CSARGEPGSPEAFF. The V and J genes are TRBV20-1 and TRBJ1-1, with D unresolved. Germline V gene sequence: CDR1 DFQATT, CDR2 SNEGSKA (reference sequence). This CDR3 spans 14 amino acids. The V gene lost 1 base and the J gene lost 6 bases, with 15 bases spanning the gap.